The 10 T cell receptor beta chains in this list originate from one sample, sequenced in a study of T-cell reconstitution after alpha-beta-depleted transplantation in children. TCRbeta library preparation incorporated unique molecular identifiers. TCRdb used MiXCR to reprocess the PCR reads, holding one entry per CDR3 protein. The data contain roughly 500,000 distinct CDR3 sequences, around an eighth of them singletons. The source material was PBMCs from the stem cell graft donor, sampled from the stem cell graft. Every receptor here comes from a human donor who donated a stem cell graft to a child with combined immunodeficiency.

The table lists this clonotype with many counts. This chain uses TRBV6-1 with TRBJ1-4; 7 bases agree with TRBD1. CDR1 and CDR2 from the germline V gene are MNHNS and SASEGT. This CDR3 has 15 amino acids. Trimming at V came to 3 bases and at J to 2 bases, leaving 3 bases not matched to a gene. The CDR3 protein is CASSDETGTNEKLFF. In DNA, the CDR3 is TGTGCCAGCAGTGACGAGACAGGGACTAATGAAAAACTGTTTTTT.

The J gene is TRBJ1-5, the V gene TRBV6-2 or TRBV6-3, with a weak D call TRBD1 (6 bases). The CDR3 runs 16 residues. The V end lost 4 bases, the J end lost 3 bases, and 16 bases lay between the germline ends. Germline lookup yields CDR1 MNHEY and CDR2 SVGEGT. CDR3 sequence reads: CASSSRGATINQPQHF. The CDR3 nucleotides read TGTGCCAGCAGTTCCCGGGGGGCTACAATCAATCAGCCCCAGCATTTT.

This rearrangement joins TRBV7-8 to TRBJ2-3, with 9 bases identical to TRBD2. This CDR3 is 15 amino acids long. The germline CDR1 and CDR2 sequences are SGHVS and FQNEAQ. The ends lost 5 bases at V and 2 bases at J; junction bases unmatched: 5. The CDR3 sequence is CASSERGVPTDTQYF. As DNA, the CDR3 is TGTGCCAGCAGCGAGCGGGGGGTACCCACAGATACGCAGTATTTT.

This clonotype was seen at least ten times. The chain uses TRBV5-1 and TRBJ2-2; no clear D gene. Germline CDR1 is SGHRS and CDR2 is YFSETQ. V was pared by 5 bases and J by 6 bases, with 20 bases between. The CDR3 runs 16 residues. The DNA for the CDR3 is TGCGCCAGCAGATACGACATTCGGCCAGAGCCCGGGGAGCTGTTTTTT. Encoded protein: CASRYDIRPEPGELFF.

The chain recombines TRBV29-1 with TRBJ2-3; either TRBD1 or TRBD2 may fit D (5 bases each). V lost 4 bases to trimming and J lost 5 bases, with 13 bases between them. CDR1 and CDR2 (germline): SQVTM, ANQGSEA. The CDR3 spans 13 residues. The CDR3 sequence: CSVGDGPRDTQYF. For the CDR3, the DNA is TGCAGCGTTGGGGACGGACCCAGAGATACGCAGTATTTT.

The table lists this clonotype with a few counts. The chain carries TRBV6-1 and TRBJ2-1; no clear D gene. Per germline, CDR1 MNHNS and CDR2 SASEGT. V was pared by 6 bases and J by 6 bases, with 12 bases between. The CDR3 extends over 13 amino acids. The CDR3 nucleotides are TGTGCCAGCAGATCTCCCTGGAGCAATGAGCAGTTCTTC. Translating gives CASRSPWSNEQFF.

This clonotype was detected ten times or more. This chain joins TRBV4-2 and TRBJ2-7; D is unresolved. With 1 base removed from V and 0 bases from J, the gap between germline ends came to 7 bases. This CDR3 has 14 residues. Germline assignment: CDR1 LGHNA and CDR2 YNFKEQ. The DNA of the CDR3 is TGTGCCAGCAGCCAAGTTTCGCACTCCTACGAGCAGTACTTC. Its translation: CASSQVSHSYEQYF.

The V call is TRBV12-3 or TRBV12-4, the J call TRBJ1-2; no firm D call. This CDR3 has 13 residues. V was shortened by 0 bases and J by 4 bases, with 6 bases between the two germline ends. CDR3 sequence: CASSLAPAYGYTF. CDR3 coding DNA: TGTGCCAGCAGTTTAGCCCCCGCCTATGGCTACACCTTC.

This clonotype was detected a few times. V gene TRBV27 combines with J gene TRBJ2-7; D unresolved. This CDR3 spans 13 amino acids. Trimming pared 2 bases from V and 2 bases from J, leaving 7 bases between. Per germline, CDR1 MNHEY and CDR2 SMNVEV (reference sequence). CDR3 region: CASSLSQAYEQYF. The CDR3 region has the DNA TGTGCCAGCAGTTTAAGTCAGGCCTACGAGCAGTACTTC.

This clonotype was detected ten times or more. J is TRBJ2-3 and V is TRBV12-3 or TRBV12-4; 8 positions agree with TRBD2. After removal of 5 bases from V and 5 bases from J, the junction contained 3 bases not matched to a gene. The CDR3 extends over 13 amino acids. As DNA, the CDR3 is TGTGCCAGCAGTAGCGGGAGAGGAGATACGCAGTATTTT. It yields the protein CASSSGRGDTQYF.